The 23 T cell receptor beta chains below come from one sample, sequenced in a study of identifying expanded T cells in peripheral blood. Repertoires were generated with immunoSEQ multiplex PCR, while TCRdb's copy carries only in-frame clones and drops some. This table holds tens of thousands of clones, around 88% found once. Input material: blood. These receptors were obtained from a person between 18 and 75 years old in good health.

The J gene is TRBJ2-7, the V gene TRBV7-8; the D gene is possibly TRBD2 (7 bases). V lost 5 bases to trimming and J lost 0 bases, with 20 bases between them. Germline loops: CDR1 SGHVS, CDR2 FQNEAQ. CDR3 length: 17 amino acids. The CDR3 DNA sequence: TGTGCCAGCAGCCACTCCAGCGGGACAACCTTCTCCTACGAGCAGTACTTC. Encoded protein: CASSHSSGTTFSYEQYF.

This clone was counted only a few times. In nucleotides, the CDR3 is TGCGCCAGCAGTCGCCGGACAGGAGACCTGAACACTGAAGCTTTCTTT. This sequence encodes CASSRRTGDLNTEAFF. This chain uses TRBV5-1 with TRBJ1-1, with TRBD1 matching over 7 bases. The CDR3 has 16 residues. Germline V lookup: CDR1 SGHRS, CDR2 YFSETQ. V was pared by 5 bases and J by 0 bases, with 10 bases of the junction left unmatched.

The chain uses TRBV7-9 and TRBJ1-5; maybe TRBD1 (5 bases). V dropped 1 base and J dropped 7 bases, with 17 bases sitting between them. Germline assignment: CDR1 SEHNR and CDR2 FQNEAQ (reference sequence). This CDR3 contains 16 residues. CDR3 sequence: CASSLGAGSRGQPQHF. CDR3 coding DNA: TGTGCCAGCAGCTTAGGGGCCGGGTCGCGGGGGCAGCCCCAGCATTTT.

The chain combines TRBV7-9 with TRBJ2-1, with 7 bases fitting TRBD1. The CDR3 is 14 amino acids. J gave up 8 bases and V 6 bases, and 10 bases lay outside the gene matches. The germline V gene has CDR1 SEHNR and CDR2 FQNEAQ (reference sequence). The CDR3 is CASRDRTGNDEQFF. CDR3 nucleotide sequence: TGTGCCAGCAGGGACAGGACAGGAAACGATGAGCAGTTCTTC.

This clone was detected a few times. The chain uses TRBV28 and TRBJ1-2; 9 bases agree with TRBD1. This CDR3 is 14 amino acids long. Trimming at V came to 10 bases and at J to 2 bases, leaving 8 bases not matched to a gene. CDR1 and CDR2 (germline): MDHEN, SYDVKM. DNA for the CDR3: TGTGCCATCCCCGCCGGGACAGGGAACTATGGCTACACCTTC. As protein: CAIPAGTGNYGYTF.

The rearrangement links TRBV11-2 to TRBJ2-7; D not certain. The CDR3 length is 16 residues. The V end was cut by 1 base, the J end by 0 bases, with 13 bases between. Germline-derived CDR1 and CDR2 are SGHAT and FQNNGV. CDR3 region: CASSLVPLGSSYEQYF. The DNA for the CDR3 is TGTGCCAGCAGCTTAGTACCCCTAGGATCCTCCTACGAGCAGTACTTC.

The rearrangement uses TRBV9 and TRBJ2-2; 10 bases are shared with TRBD1. J lost 6 bases, V lost 7 bases, and 12 bases had no gene match. Per the germline V gene, CDR1 is SGDLS and CDR2 is YYNGEE. The CDR3 spans 16 residues. Here the CDR3 DNA reads TGTGCCAGCCGCGATCCCGGGACAGGGGACGCCGGGGAGCTGTTTTTT. This encodes CASRDPGTGDAGELFF.

The chain carries TRBV5-4 and TRBJ1-1; no firm D call. This CDR3 spans 13 amino acids. From germline, CDR1 is SGHNT and CDR2 YYREEE (reference sequence). Trimming removed 4 bases from V and 6 bases from J, with 13 bases in between. This chain's CDR3 is CASSPRGGPEAFF. CDR3 DNA sequence: TGTGCCAGCAGCCCACGGGGTGGGCCTGAAGCTTTCTTT.

The V and J genes are TRBV21-1 and TRBJ2-5; the listed D gene, TRBD1, was not tested against the DNA. TRBV21-1 is noted as a pseudogene. The CDR3 runs 16 residues. CDR3 sequence reads: CASSKLRQGAGETQYF. The DNA for the CDR3 is TGTGCCAGCAGCAAATTGCGGCAGGGGGCCGGGGAGACCCAGTACTTC.

The CDR3 bases are TGTGCCAGCAGCTCAATAGCCGGGACTAGCGGGAGTGGTGAGCAGTTCTTC. This sequence encodes CASSSIAGTSGSGEQFF. The chain recombines TRBV7-2 with TRBJ2-1, with 14 nucleotides matching TRBD2. CDR1 is SGHTA, CDR2 FQGNSA, per germline. CDR3 length equals 17 residues. V lost 4 bases, J lost 9 bases, and 11 bases stayed unmatched. The variable domain in full, completed from reference TRBV7-2 and TRBJ2-1, reads GAGVSQSPSNKVTEKGKDVELRCDPISGHTALYWYRQSLGQGLEFLIYFQGNSAPDKSGLPSDRFSAERTGGSVSTLTIQRTQQEDSAVYLCASSSIAGTSGSGEQFFGPGTRLTVL.

The chain joins TRBV19 to TRBJ2-5; the D is unclear. CDR1 is LNHDA, CDR2 SQIVND, per germline (reference sequence). Between the trimmed V and J ends, which lost 3 bases and 4 bases, there was a span of 9 bases. The CDR3 is 13 residues long. The CDR3 here is CASSIVAAETQYF. The CDR3 region has the DNA TGTGCCAGTAGTATTGTCGCGGCAGAGACCCAGTACTTC.

The V and J genes are TRBV20-1 and TRBJ2-1; D not resolved. The V end was cut by 5 bases, the J end by 8 bases, with 7 bases between. Germline values: CDR1 DFQATT, CDR2 SNEGSKA (reference sequence). This CDR3 spans 10 amino acids. The CDR3 DNA reads as TGCAGTGCTTTCCGCGATGAGCAGTTCTTC. It yields the protein CSAFRDEQFF.

The gene calls are TRBV20-1 and TRBJ1-1; 7 bases fit TRBD1. The germline gives CDR1 DFQATT, CDR2 SNEGSKA (reference sequence). V dropped 4 bases and J dropped 12; count of bases not matched to a gene: 8. The CDR3 runs to 11 residues. The CDR3 spells CSAKSGQLSFF. The CDR3 bases are TGCAGTGCTAAGTCGGGACAGTTGTCTTTCTTT.

The chain is built from TRBV5-1 and TRBJ1-2, with D unclear. The CDR3 is 13 amino acids. CDR1 and CDR2 from the germline V gene are SGHRS and YFSETQ. V was cut by 4 bases and J by 6 bases, with 13 bases left in between. The CDR3 DNA reads TGCGCCAGCAGCCCAGAGGGAGCCCATGGCTACACCTTC. Protein sequence: CASSPEGAHGYTF.

The chain employs TRBV9 and TRBJ1-5; D perhaps matches TRBD1 (5 bases). Deletions cut 5 bases from V and 4 bases from J, with 13 bases between. The CDR3 consists of 14 residues. CDR1 is SGDLS, CDR2 YYNGEE, per germline. CDR3 bases: TGTGCCAGCAGTGAGCGGGGGGTAAATCAGCCCCAGCATTTT. Its protein product is CASSERGVNQPQHF.

This chain uses TRBV2 with TRBJ2-5, with D perhaps being TRBD1 or TRBD2 (6 bases each). Germline lookup yields CDR1 SNHLY and CDR2 FYNNEI. V was pared by 4 bases and J by 4 bases, with 16 bases between. The CDR3 is 15 amino acids. The CDR3 DNA sequence: TGTGCCAGCAGTGCACCGGGGGCCGTCGGAGAGACCCAGTACTTC. Residues: CASSAPGAVGETQYF.

The chain couples TRBV28 to TRBJ2-1; 9 positions agree with TRBD2. Germline V lookup: CDR1 MDHEN, CDR2 SYDVKM. This CDR3 is built from 15 residues. Germline trimming cut 3 bases from V and 6 bases from J; bases unmatched to any gene: 6. The CDR3 protein is CASSLPGLASNEQFF. CDR3 sequence (DNA): TGTGCCAGCAGTTTGCCGGGACTAGCTTCCAATGAGCAGTTCTTC.

The gene calls are TRBV1 and TRBJ2-3. TRBV1 is termed a pseudogene. This CDR3 region has 11 residues. In DNA, the CDR3 is TGCACCAGACCCTGCACAGATACGCAGTATTTT. The encoded protein is CTRPCTDTQYF.

This chain links TRBV10-3 with TRBJ2-2; 8 nucleotides line up with TRBD2. Trimming at V came to 6 bases and at J to 2 bases, leaving 5 bases not matched to a gene. The germline V gene encodes CDR1 ENHRY and CDR2 SYGVKD. This CDR3 spans 15 amino acids. CDR3 coding DNA: TGTGCCATCAGCAAAACTAGCGGTAACACCGGGGAGCTGTTTTTT. Its protein product is CAISKTSGNTGELFF.

This clone came up once. The chain uses TRBV12-5 and TRBJ2-1; 12 positions agree with TRBD2. V trimming: 5 bases; J trimming: 5 bases; junction bases outside the gene matches: 4. The CDR3 spans 15 residues. The germline V gene encodes CDR1 LGHNT and CDR2 FRNRAP. The CDR3 DNA reads as TGTGCTAGTGGTAAAGGACTAGCGGGGAACAATGAGCAGTTCTTC. Translating gives CASGKGLAGNNEQFF. Full variable domain (outside the CDR3, taken from reference TRBV12-5 and TRBJ2-1): DARVTQTPRHKVTEMGQEVTMRCQPILGHNTVFWYRQTMMQGLELLAYFRNRAPLDDSGMPKDRFSAEMPDATLATLKIQPSEPRDSAVYFCASGKGLAGNNEQFFGPGTRLTVL.

The CDR3 DNA sequence: TGCGCCAGCAGCCAAGAAGAGGGAAGGCTAAATGAGCAGTTCTTC. It yields the protein CASSQEEGRLNEQFF. The V call is TRBV4-3, the J call TRBJ2-1, with D perhaps matching TRBD2 (5 bases). Germline V gene data show CDR1 as LGHNA and CDR2 as YSLEER. V was shortened by 0 bases and J by 7 bases, with 13 bases between the two germline ends. The CDR3 length is 15 residues.

The chain combines TRBV11-2 with TRBJ1-6; D possibly corresponds to TRBD1 (5 bases). Looked up from germline, CDR1 is SGHAT and CDR2 is FQNNGV. V was trimmed by 5 bases and J by 12 bases, leaving 11 bases between them. This CDR3 comprises 12 residues. CDR3 loop: CASSPGLQPLHF. The CDR3 nucleotides read TGTGCCAGCAGCCCGGGACTTCAACCCCTCCACTTT.

This rearrangement joins TRBV7-8 to TRBJ2-3; D gene unclear. The germline V gene encodes CDR1 SGHVS and CDR2 FQNEAQ. The V gene lost 1 base and the J gene lost 2 bases, with 10 bases spanning the gap. This CDR3 region has 15 residues. The CDR3 DNA reads TGTGCCAGCAGCTTAGTATTTCGGCCCACAGATACGCAGTATTTT. Residues: CASSLVFRPTDTQYF. Based on the CDR3 plus reference TRBV7-8 and TRBJ2-3, the full variable domain is GAGVSQSPRYKVAKRGQDVALRCDPISGHVSLFWYQQALGQGPEFLTYFQNEAQLDKSGLPSDRFFAERPEGSVSTLKIQRTQQEDSAVYLCASSLVFRPTDTQYFGPGTRLTVL.